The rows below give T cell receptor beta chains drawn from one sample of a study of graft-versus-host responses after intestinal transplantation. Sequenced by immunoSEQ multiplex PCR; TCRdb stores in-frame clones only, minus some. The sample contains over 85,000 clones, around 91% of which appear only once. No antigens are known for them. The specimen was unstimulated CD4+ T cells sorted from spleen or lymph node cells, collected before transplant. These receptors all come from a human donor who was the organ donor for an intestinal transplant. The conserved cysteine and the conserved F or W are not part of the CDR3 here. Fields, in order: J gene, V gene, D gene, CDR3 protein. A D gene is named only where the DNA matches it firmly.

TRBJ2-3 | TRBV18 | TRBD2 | ASSPRVRRGGLSLADTQY
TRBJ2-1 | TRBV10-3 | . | AISGNSYNEQF
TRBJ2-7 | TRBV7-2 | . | ASSSGSGYEQY
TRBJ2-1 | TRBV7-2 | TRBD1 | ASRWTGGASYNEQF
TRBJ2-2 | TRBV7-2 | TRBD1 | ASSFSQGTGELF
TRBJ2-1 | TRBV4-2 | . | ASSQEVGAGLFLNEQF
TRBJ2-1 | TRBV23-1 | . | ASRICRASGDNEQF
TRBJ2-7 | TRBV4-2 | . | ASSQGDRAYEQY
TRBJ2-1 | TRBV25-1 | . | ASSEPHRQAEQF
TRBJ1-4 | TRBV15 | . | ATSPGSTNEKLF
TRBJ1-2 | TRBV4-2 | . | ASSQDRRRANYGYT
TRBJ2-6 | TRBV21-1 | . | ASSLRSRVGGANVLT
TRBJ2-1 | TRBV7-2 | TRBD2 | ASIFQLAGRGEQF
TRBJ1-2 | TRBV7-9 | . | ASSFGAGYGYT
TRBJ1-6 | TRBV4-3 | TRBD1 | ASSQNRGSPLH
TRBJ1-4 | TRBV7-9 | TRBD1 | ASSPGQGREKLF
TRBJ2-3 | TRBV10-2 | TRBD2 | ASSERGLAGGQRQY
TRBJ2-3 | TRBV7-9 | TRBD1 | ASSAQGSRVDTQY
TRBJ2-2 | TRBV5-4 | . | ASRKDTVVTGELF
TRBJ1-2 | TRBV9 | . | ASRGGSLYGYT
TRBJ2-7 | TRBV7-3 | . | ASSLSYEQY
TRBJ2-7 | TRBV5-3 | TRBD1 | ARLNRDRSYEQY
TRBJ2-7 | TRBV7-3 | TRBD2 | ASSPGGGAQY
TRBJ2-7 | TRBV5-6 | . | ASSLTSPFYEQY
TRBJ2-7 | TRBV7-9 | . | ASSLGHTYEQY
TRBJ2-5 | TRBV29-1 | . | SVETQQETQY
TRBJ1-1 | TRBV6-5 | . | ASSRLGNTEAF
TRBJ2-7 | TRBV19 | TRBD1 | ASSFTGDNAYEQY